This entry lists 9 T cell receptor beta chains sequenced from one sample in a study of blood T cells in healthy people across ages. Together with a sample-barcoded 5' primer, a J-beta primer mix was included in a second PCR lasting 7 to 11 cycles. TCRdb ran MiXCR on the 5' RACE reads and lists one entry per CDR3 protein. The sample has about 670,000 distinct CDR3 sequences, approximately 52% seen once. The specimen sequenced was blood. The receptor source for this set is a woman older than 75 in good health.

Regarding this clonotype: The germline gene is not matched at one end of the junction; a read error may be the cause. The CDR3 sequence: CAGRPTSGGLHTDTQYF. DNA for the CDR3: TGTGCCGGCAGACCGACTAGCGGGGGTCTCCACACAGATACGCAGTATTTT. The rearrangement uses TRBV13 and TRBJ2-3; 12 nucleotides agree with TRBD2. CDR3 length: 17 amino acids. CDR1 and CDR2 (germline): PRHDT, FYEKMQ (reference sequence).

Remarks on this clonotype: With a much larger clone just one base away, this may be a read error. The V gene is TRBV12-3 or TRBV12-4, the J gene TRBJ2-7; D is possibly TRBD2 (6 bases). The CDR3 is made up of 13 amino acids. The CDR3 coding sequence is TGTGCCAGCAGTTGGATAGCGGCCTACGGGCAGTACTTC. As protein: CASSWIAAYGQYF.

This clonotype was detected a few times. The chain is built from TRBV5-1 and TRBJ2-3; TRBD2 matches at 8 bases. Per the germline V gene, CDR1 is SGHRS and CDR2 is YFSETQ. This CDR3 region has 15 residues. The V gene end was trimmed by 1 base and the J gene end by 5 bases; junction bases not matched to a gene: 6. The CDR3 DNA follows: TGCGCCAGCAGCTTGTCGAGCCTAGCGGGAGATACGCAGTATTTT. Its protein product is CASSLSSLAGDTQYF.

Of note for this clonotype: A read error is possible here, since a much larger clone lies one base away. V usage is TRBV28 and J usage is TRBJ1-2, with unresolved D. Germline V CDR1 and CDR2: MDHEN, SYDVKM. The CDR3 totals 14 residues. The V end was cut by 5 bases, the J end by 3 bases, with 13 bases between. CDR3 sequence: CASSVNWGDYGYTF. CDR3 sequence (DNA): TGTGCCAGCAGTGTTAATTGGGGTGACTATGGCTACACCTTC.

The chain employs TRBV5-6 and TRBJ2-5; D gene uncertain. CDR1 SGHDT and CDR2 YYEEEE come from the germline V gene. The V and J ends lost 2 bases and 3 bases respectively, with 8 bases between them. This CDR3 has 13 amino acids. This chain's CDR3 is CASSLYIEETQYF. Written as DNA, the CDR3 is TGTGCCAGCAGCTTATATATCGAAGAGACCCAGTACTTC. Filled out from reference TRBV5-6 and TRBJ2-5, the complete variable domain reads DAGVTQSPTHLIKTRGQQVTLRCSPKSGHDTVSWYQQALGQGPQFIFQYYEEEERQRGNFPDRFSGHQFPNYSSELNVNALLLGDSALYLCASSLYIEETQYFGPGTRLLVL.

This clonotype turned up a few times. A much larger clone lies one base from this, so it may be a read error. The V and J genes are TRBV20-1 and TRBJ2-7; 8 bases align to TRBD1. The germline V gene has CDR1 DFQATT and CDR2 SNEGSKA (reference sequence). This CDR3 has 12 amino acids. The V segment lost 4 bases and the J segment 9 bases; nucleotides outside the gene matches: 8. The CDR3 coding sequence is TGCAGTGCTACCACAGGGGGGCTTGGGCAGTACTTC. Protein product: CSATTGGLGQYF.

There are many counts of this clonotype. The chain has TRBV5-4 and TRBJ2-5; D is unresolved. The CDR3 length is 13 residues. Germline lookup yields CDR1 SGHNT and CDR2 YYREEE (reference sequence). Trimming left V 4 bases short and J 1 base short, with 8 bases between. CDR3 coding DNA: TGTGCCAGCAGCCAGGACGGCCAAGAGACCCAGTACTTC. This encodes CASSQDGQETQYF.

The table lists this clonotype with many counts. This chain connects TRBV7-2 to TRBJ2-1; D unclear. There are 16 residues in the CDR3. Germline lookup yields CDR1 SGHTA and CDR2 FQGNSA. Trimming cost V 0 bases and J 2 bases, with 11 bases left between them. The CDR3, as DNA: TGTGCCAGCAGCTTAGCGGCCCCCTTACCCTACAATGAGCAGTTCTTC. Translated: CASSLAAPLPYNEQFF.

The V gene is TRBV3-1, the J gene TRBJ1-2; TRBD1 matches at 7 bases. V shed 6 bases, J shed 0 bases, and the junction held 10 bases outside the gene matches. Germline values: CDR1 LGHDT, CDR2 YNNKEL (reference sequence). This CDR3 region has 16 residues. The CDR3 bases are TGTGCCAGCAGGCCGGGACAGCCGATTTCTAACTATGGCTACACCTTC. The encoded protein is CASRPGQPISNYGYTF.